These 8 T cell receptor beta chains share one sample of origin, sequenced in a study of T-cell reconstitution after alpha-beta-depleted transplantation in children. Unique molecular identifiers were incorporated when the TCRbeta library was constructed. TCRdb called the PCR reads again in MiXCR, with one record for every CDR3 protein. The sample shows 300,000 or so distinct CDR3 sequences, 9.9% of them seen only once. Source: PBMCs from the stem cell graft donor, taken from the stem cell graft. Source of these receptors: a human donor who donated a stem cell graft to a child with SCID.

This clonotype has only a few counts. J is TRBJ2-1 and V is TRBV6-1; the match to TRBD2 covers 11 bases. This CDR3 is built from 19 residues. In germline, CDR1 is MNHNS, CDR2 SASEGT. The junction had 20 bases not matched to a gene; V was cut back by 6 bases and J by 7 bases. The CDR3 nucleotides read TGTGCCAGCAGCCTAAGAGGGCTAGCGGGGGGCCACCGCGAAAATGAGCAGTTCTTC. As protein: CASSLRGLAGGHRENEQFF.

The V call is TRBV5-7, the J call TRBJ2-7; no clear D gene. TRBV5-7 is annotated as an ORF whose role is uncertain. Trimming removed 2 bases from V and 7 bases from J, with 10 bases in between. The CDR3 is 12 amino acids. The CDR3 DNA reads TGTGCCAGCAGCTTCCCCCAATGGGAGCAGTACTTC. This codes for CASSFPQWEQYF.

This clonotype was picked up many times. The J gene is TRBJ2-7, the V gene TRBV5-1; TRBD1 matches at 12 bases. V lost 4 bases, J lost 5 bases, and 7 bases stayed unmatched. The length of the CDR3 is 15 residues. CDR1 is SGHRS and CDR2 is YFSETQ in the germline V gene. The chain's CDR3 is CASSQGQGAIDEQYF. CDR3 coding DNA: TGCGCCAGCAGCCAGGGACAGGGGGCGATTGACGAGCAGTACTTC.

This clonotype was counted a few times. This chain links TRBV12-3 or TRBV12-4 with TRBJ2-5, with D tentatively TRBD2 (5 bases). V was clipped by 3 bases and J by 2 bases, with 13 bases between them. The CDR3 has 15 amino acids. The CDR3 here is CASSFSADYQETQYF. The DNA of the CDR3 is TGTGCCAGCAGTTTCTCAGCAGACTATCAAGAGACCCAGTACTTC.

This clonotype was seen a handful of times. This chain joins TRBV5-6 and TRBJ2-1; 8 bases fit TRBD2. The germline CDR1 and CDR2 sequences are SGHDT and YYEEEE. The trim removed 0 bases at V and 4 bases at J, leaving 6 bases unmatched. The CDR3 sequence is 16 residues long. The CDR3 spells CASSLERGGNYNEQFF. The CDR3 DNA reads as TGTGCCAGCAGCTTGGAACGGGGGGGAAATTACAATGAGCAGTTCTTC.

The chain employs TRBV7-9 and TRBJ2-5; D uncertain. The CDR3 extends over 13 amino acids. The germline V gene has CDR1 SEHNR and CDR2 FQNEAQ (reference sequence). Trimming left V 5 bases short and J 5 bases short, with 12 bases between. The CDR3 DNA reads as TGTGCCAGCAGCCCATGGGGTTCGGAGACCCAGTACTTC. Encoded protein: CASSPWGSETQYF.

The rearrangement links TRBV11-2 to TRBJ2-1; 8 bases are a match to TRBD2. The V gene's germline CDR1 is SGHAT and CDR2 FQNNGV. The CDR3 extends over 18 amino acids. J was trimmed by 4 bases and V by 1 base; bases with no gene match: 12. CDR3 nucleotides: TGTGCCAGCAGCTTAGGTTATAGCGTCGGGGGGGTTTACAATGAGCAGTTCTTC. Its translation: CASSLGYSVGGVYNEQFF.

This clonotype has more than one count but fewer than ten. This rearrangement joins TRBV7-6 to TRBJ2-1; 12 bases match TRBD2. Per germline, CDR1 SGHVS and CDR2 FNYEAQ. CDR3 length: 16 residues. Germline trimming cut 0 bases from V and 7 bases from J; bases unmatched to any gene: 4. The CDR3 is CASSLATSGGRNEQFF. CDR3 sequence (DNA): TGTGCCAGCAGCTTAGCGACTAGCGGGGGAAGGAATGAGCAGTTCTTC.